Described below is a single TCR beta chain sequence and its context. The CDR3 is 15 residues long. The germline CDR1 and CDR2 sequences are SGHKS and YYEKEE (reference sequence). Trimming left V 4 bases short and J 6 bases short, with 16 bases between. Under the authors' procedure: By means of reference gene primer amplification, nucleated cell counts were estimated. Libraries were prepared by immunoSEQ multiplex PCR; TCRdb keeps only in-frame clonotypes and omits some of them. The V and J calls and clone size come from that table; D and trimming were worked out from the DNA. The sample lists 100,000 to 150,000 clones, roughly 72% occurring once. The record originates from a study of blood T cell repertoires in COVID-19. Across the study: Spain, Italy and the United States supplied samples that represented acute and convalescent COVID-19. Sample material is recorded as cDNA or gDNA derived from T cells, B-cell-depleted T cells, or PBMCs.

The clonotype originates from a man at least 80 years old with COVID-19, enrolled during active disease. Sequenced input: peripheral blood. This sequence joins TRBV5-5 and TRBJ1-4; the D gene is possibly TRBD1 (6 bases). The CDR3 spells CASSRHSRGDEKLFF. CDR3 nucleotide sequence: TGTGCCAGCAGCCGACATAGCAGGGGAGATGAAAAACTGTTTTTT. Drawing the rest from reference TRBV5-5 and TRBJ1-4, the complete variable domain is DAGVTQSPTHLIKTRGQQVTLRCSPISGHKSVSWYQQVLGQGPQFIFQYYEKEERGRGNFPDRFSARQFPNYSSELNVNALLLGDSALYLCASSRHSRGDEKLFFGSGTQLSVL.